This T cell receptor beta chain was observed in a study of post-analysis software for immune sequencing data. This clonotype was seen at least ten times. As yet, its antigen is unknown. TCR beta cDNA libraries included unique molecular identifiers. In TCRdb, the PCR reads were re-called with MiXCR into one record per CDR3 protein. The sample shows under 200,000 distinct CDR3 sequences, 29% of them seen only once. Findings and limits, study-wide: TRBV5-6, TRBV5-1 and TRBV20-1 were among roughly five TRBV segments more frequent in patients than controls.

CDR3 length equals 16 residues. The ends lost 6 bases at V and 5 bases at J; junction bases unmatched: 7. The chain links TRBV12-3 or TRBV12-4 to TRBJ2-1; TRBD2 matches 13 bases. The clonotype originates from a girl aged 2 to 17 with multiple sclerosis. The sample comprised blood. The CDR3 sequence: CASRMRGLAGNNEQFF. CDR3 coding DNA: TGTGCCAGCAGGATGCGGGGACTAGCGGGAAACAATGAGCAGTTCTTC.